The 16 T cell receptor beta chains below all came from one sample that was sequenced in a study of a mutant IDH1 vaccine in newly diagnosed glioma. TCRdb's copy holds only in-frame clones and misses some; the assay was immunoSEQ multiplex PCR. Found here are fewer than 45,000 clones, approximately 89% of them singletons; the top ten hold 3.9%. Specified time point: week 23, last vaccination. In every dose of vaccine, 300 ug of mutant IDH1 20-mer peptide was given alongside topical imiquimod. The antigens for these receptors are not known. Source: PBMCs, taken from a glioma patient whose treatment included an IDH1 peptide vaccine. The source is a man in his fifties with glioma.

On this clone itself: Compared with germline, one end of the junction differs, possibly owing to a read error. In DNA form, the CDR3 reads TGTGCTAGCAGCCCTCGGACAGCGCCCACAGATACGCAGTATTTT. Translating gives CASSPRTAPTDTQYF. This chain uses TRBV7-7 with TRBJ2-3; D may be TRBD1 (6 bases). CDR1 is SSHAT and CDR2 is FNYEAQ in the germline V gene (reference sequence). This CDR3 spans 15 amino acids.

In its sample, this clone was seen once. The chain employs TRBV30 and TRBJ2-4; D is unclear. The CDR3 contains 13 residues. V was clipped by 0 bases and J by 7 bases, with 10 bases between them. CDR1 and CDR2 (germline): GTSNPN, SVGIG (reference sequence). Here the CDR3 reads CAWSVGSSNIQYF. DNA of the CDR3: TGTGCCTGGAGTGTCGGCAGTTCGAACATTCAGTACTTC.

The chain employs TRBV10-3 and TRBJ1-3; 7 nucleotides align to TRBD1. This CDR3 spans 16 amino acids. V was pared by 8 bases and J by 5 bases, with 15 bases of the junction left unmatched. The germline gives CDR1 ENHRY, CDR2 SYGVKD. CDR3 in amino acids: CAIAHETGKDRNTIYF. CDR3 in DNA: TGTGCCATCGCGCATGAGACAGGGAAAGATAGAAACACCATATATTTT.

This rearrangement joins TRBV19 to TRBJ2-7; no firm D call. The CDR3 is 12 amino acids. Germline lookup yields CDR1 LNHDA and CDR2 SQIVND (reference sequence). V was pared by 6 bases and J by 3 bases, with 9 bases between. DNA of the CDR3: TGTGCCAGTAGGGGCAGGAGCTACGAGCAGTACTTC. Amino acid sequence: CASRGRSYEQYF.

The V gene is TRBV27, the J gene TRBJ1-2, with a tentative D call TRBD1 (6 bases). Between the trimmed V and J ends, which lost 3 bases and 1 base, there was a span of 9 bases. CDR1 MNHEY and CDR2 SMNVEV come from the germline V gene (reference sequence). The CDR3 extends over 14 amino acids. The DNA for the CDR3 is TGTGCCAGCAGTTTCAACAGGGATAACTATGGCTACACCTTC. This translates into CASSFNRDNYGYTF.

The chain links TRBV30 to TRBJ1-1; no definite D call. The CDR3 spans 14 residues. V was shortened by 0 bases and J by 1 base, with 9 bases between the two germline ends. Germline V CDR1 and CDR2: GTSNPN, SVGIG (reference sequence). CDR3: CAWSVSYGNTEAFF. The CDR3 DNA reads as TGTGCCTGGAGTGTAAGTTATGGGAACACTGAAGCTTTCTTT.

This clone was observed once. This chain connects TRBV29-1 to TRBJ1-1; D possibly corresponds to TRBD1 (6 bases). The CDR3 runs 14 residues. The V and J ends lost 0 bases and 6 bases respectively, with 14 bases between them. Germline CDR1 is SQVTM and CDR2 is ANQGSEA. The CDR3 here is CSVEDWVRGAEAFF. CDR3 nucleotides: TGCAGCGTTGAAGATTGGGTCAGGGGCGCTGAAGCTTTCTTT.

The chain recombines TRBV4-3 with TRBJ1-5, with no clear D. The CDR3 extends over 16 amino acids. V was trimmed by 1 base and J by 3 bases, leaving 13 bases between them. The germline gives CDR1 LGHNA, CDR2 YSLEER. CDR3 bases: TGCGCCAGCAGCCAAGTTTTAGGGCAGTACAATCAGCCCCAGCATTTT. The encoded protein is CASSQVLGQYNQPQHF.

This chain joins TRBV2 and TRBJ1-2; D is unclear. The V and J ends lost 7 bases and 2 bases respectively, with 17 bases between them. This CDR3 region has 15 residues. Per germline, CDR1 SNHLY and CDR2 FYNNEI. Written as DNA, the CDR3 is TGTGCCAGCACCGATACTTGGACGGGAAACTATGGCTACACCTTC. Translation gives CASTDTWTGNYGYTF.

V is TRBV2 and J is TRBJ1-5; TRBD1 might be the D (5 bases). The V gene's germline CDR1 is SNHLY and CDR2 FYNNEI. This CDR3 has 14 residues. Trimming removed 3 bases from V and 6 bases from J, with 12 bases in between. The CDR3 coding sequence is TGTGCCAGCAGTGATAGAGGGGTGGGTCAGCCCCAGCATTTT. Translating gives CASSDRGVGQPQHF.

The J gene is TRBJ2-2, the V gene TRBV5-3; TRBD2 matches 7 bases. TRBV5-3 is an open reading frame, and its role is uncertain. This CDR3 has 17 amino acids. The junction had 8 bases not matched to a gene; V was cut back by 1 base and J by 2 bases. The CDR3 reads CARSLYVGGKNTGELFF. CDR3 nucleotide sequence: TGTGCCAGAAGCTTGTATGTCGGGGGGAAAAACACCGGGGAGCTGTTTTTT.

This clone was counted a few times. The V and J genes are TRBV30 and TRBJ1-1; D might be TRBD1 (6 bases). CDR1 is GTSNPN, CDR2 SVGIG, per germline (reference sequence). The V end lost 0 bases, the J end lost 4 bases, and 12 bases lay between the germline ends. This CDR3 is 14 amino acids long. The CDR3 loop reads CAWSVYRVGTEAFF. CDR3 coding DNA: TGTGCCTGGAGTGTCTACAGGGTGGGCACTGAAGCTTTCTTT.

V gene TRBV29-1 combines with J gene TRBJ1-2; D remains ambiguous. Germline CDR1 reads SQVTM; CDR2 reads ANQGSEA. CDR3 length: 16 residues. With 2 bases removed from V and 4 bases from J, the gap between germline ends came to 20 bases. The CDR3 DNA reads as TGCAGCGTTGAAACAACGGGCCTACGCAATCCCTATGGCTACACCTTC. Translation: CSVETTGLRNPYGYTF.

This chain uses TRBV29-1 with TRBJ2-5, with D possibly matching TRBD2 (6 bases). The CDR3 has 13 residues. Germline CDR1 is SQVTM and CDR2 is ANQGSEA. Deletions cut 3 bases from V and 4 bases from J, with 12 bases between. The CDR3 region has the DNA TGCAGCGTTGAGATCCTCGGGGGAGAGACCCAGTACTTC. It encodes CSVEILGGETQYF.

The V call is TRBV30, the J call TRBJ2-3; tentatively, D is TRBD1 (6 bases). The CDR3 has 15 residues. V was pared by 2 bases and J by 5 bases, with 17 bases between. The germline gives CDR1 GTSNPN, CDR2 SVGIG (reference sequence). This chain's CDR3 is CAWSFWGRYLDTQYF. CDR3 in DNA: TGTGCCTGGAGTTTCTGGGGGCGTTATTTAGATACGCAGTATTTT.

This clone is a singleton in its sample. The chain links TRBV28 to TRBJ1-1; 7 bases are shared with TRBD1. V was clipped by 6 bases and J by 0 bases; unmatched bases: 19. The germline gives CDR1 MDHEN, CDR2 SYDVKM. The CDR3 spans 19 residues. Written as DNA, the CDR3 is TGTGCCAGCAGATCATTTGGGGGTTCGAACAGGGGAATGAACACTGAAGCTTTCTTT. Translated, it gives CASRSFGGSNRGMNTEAFF.